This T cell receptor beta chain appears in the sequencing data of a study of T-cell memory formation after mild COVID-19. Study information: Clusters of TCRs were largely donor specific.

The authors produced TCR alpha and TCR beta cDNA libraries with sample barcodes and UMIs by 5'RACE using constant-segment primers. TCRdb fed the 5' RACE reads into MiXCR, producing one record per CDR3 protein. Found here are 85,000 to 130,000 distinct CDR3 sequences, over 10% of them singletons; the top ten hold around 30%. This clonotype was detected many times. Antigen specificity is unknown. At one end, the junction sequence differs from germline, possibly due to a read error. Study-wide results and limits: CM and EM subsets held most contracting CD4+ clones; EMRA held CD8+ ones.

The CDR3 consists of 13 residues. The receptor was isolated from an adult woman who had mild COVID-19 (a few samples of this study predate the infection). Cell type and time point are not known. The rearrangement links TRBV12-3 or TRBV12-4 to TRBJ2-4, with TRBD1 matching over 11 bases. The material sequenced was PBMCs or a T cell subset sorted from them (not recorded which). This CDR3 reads CASRTIGQGAADF. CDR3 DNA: TGTGCCAGCAGGACTATTGGACAGGGGGCTGCGGACTTC.